This TCR beta chain is drawn from a study of identical twins. General study results and limits: Without tracking the same donors, conclusions rested on cross-sectional statistical analysis.

TCRdb re-called the 5' RACE reads through MiXCR, storing one row per CDR3 protein. Of 510,000 or so distinct CDR3 sequences detected, 13% to 15% appear once; the ten largest clones hold 0.35% to 0.45%. For this clonotype: Its cognate antigen is unknown.

CDR3 length: 13 residues. V lost 0 bases to trimming and J lost 6 bases, with 6 bases between them. Germline V gene data show CDR1 as KGHDR and CDR2 as SFDVKD. These data were also reused for a study on yellow fever vaccine responses in identical twins.

The material sequenced was CD4+ T cells sorted from blood. This TCR derives from a woman aged 18-30 years in good health. The chain carries TRBV24-1 and TRBJ2-3; D is uncertain. Written as DNA, the CDR3 is TGTGCCACCAGTGATTTGTTCGGGGATACGCAGTATTTT. Its protein is CATSDLFGDTQYF.